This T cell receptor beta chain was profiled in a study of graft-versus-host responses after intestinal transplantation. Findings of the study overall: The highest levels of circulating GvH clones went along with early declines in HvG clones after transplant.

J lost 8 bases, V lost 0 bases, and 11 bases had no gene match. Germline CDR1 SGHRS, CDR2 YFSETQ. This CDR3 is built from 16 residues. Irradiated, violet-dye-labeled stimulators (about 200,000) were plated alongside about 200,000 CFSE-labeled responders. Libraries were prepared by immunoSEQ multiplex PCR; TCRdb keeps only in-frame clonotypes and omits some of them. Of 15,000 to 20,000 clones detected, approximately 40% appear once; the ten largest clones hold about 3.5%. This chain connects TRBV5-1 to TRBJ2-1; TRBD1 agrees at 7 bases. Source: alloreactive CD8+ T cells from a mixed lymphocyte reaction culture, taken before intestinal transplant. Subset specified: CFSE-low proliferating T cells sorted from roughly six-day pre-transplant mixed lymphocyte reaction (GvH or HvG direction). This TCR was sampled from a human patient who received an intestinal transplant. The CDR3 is CASSLGGGANYDEQFF. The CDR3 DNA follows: TGCGCCAGCAGCTTGGGAGGGGGCGCTAATTACGATGAGCAGTTCTTC.